The present entry profiles one TCR beta chain with its context. This entry is derived from a study of blood T cell repertoires in COVID-19. Assay used: immunoSEQ multiplex PCR; TCRdb lists only in-frame clones, some missing. The table shows over 200,000 clones, with 70% to 80% occurring only once. The sample comprised peripheral blood. The sequence derives from a woman of 80 years or more with acute or convalescent COVID-19.

The chain's CDR3 is CATSREVTVNQPQHF. As DNA, the CDR3 is TGTGCCACCAGCAGAGAAGTGACAGTCAATCAGCCCCAGCATTTT. The chain recombines TRBV15 with TRBJ1-5; perhaps TRBD1 as D (5 bases). V was cut by 0 bases and J by 3 bases, with 9 bases left in between. The CDR3 length is 15 residues. CDR1 LNHNV and CDR2 YYDKDF come from the germline V gene (reference sequence).